Presented here are 24 T cell receptor beta chains from one specimen sequenced in a study of T cell repertoires in aging, cancer and after chemotherapy. A mixed TRB-A/B primer pool amplified rearranged TRB by multiplex touch-down PCR. TCRdb passed the multiplex PCR reads through MiXCR, listing each CDR3 protein once. The sample yields 3,000 to 3,500 distinct CDR3 sequences, about 42% seen once. The template was genomic DNA from peripheral blood, not RNA. Sample: blood. The receptors derive from a human donor with a solid tumor.

This clonotype has a handful of counts. The chain uses TRBV29-1 and TRBJ1-1; D is undetermined. V was trimmed by 7 bases and J by 1 base, leaving 16 bases between them. Germline-derived CDR1 and CDR2 are SQVTM and ANQGSEA. The CDR3 has 14 residues. The CDR3 spells CSAPRPGRNTEAFF. The CDR3 nucleotides read TGCAGCGCCCCCCGTCCGGGAAGGAACACTGAAGCTTTCTTT.

This CDR3 is CAISDSRGDYGYTF. CDR3 DNA: TGTGCCATCAGTGATTCTAGGGGGGACTATGGCTACACCTTC. The chain is built from TRBV10-3 and TRBJ1-2, with D perhaps TRBD1 (6 bases). Germline V CDR1 and CDR2: ENHRY, SYGVKD. This CDR3 spans 14 amino acids. V lost 3 bases, J lost 3 bases, and 11 bases lay in between.

This clonotype was seen a few times. The chain employs TRBV27 and TRBJ2-1; D gene ambiguous. The V gene lost 7 bases and the J gene lost 8 bases, with 9 bases spanning the gap. The CDR3 contains 11 residues. Germline values: CDR1 MNHEY, CDR2 SMNVEV (reference sequence). This chain's CDR3 is CASTRADEQFF. For the CDR3, the DNA is TGTGCCAGCACCCGTGCCGATGAGCAGTTCTTC.

This clonotype was seen a few times. The V call is TRBV5-6, the J call TRBJ2-5; possibly TRBD2 for D (6 bases). Per the germline V gene, CDR1 is SGHDT and CDR2 is YYEEEE. The CDR3 consists of 15 residues. The germline V and J ends were trimmed by 5 bases and 3 bases, with 17 bases remaining between them. In DNA form, the CDR3 reads TGTGCCAGCAGACCTACCGGGACTCTGAAAGAGACCCAGTACTTC. Amino acid sequence: CASRPTGTLKETQYF.

This clonotype was found a few times. The gene calls are TRBV19 and TRBJ2-6; 7 bases are shared with TRBD1. The V gene end was trimmed by 5 bases and the J gene end by 4 bases; junction bases not matched to a gene: 14. CDR1 is LNHDA and CDR2 is SQIVND in the germline V gene (reference sequence). CDR3 length: 18 residues. The CDR3 loop is CASSPERQGASGANVLTF. The CDR3 DNA reads as TGTGCCAGTAGTCCGGAACGACAGGGCGCCTCAGGGGCCAACGTCCTGACTTTC.

This clonotype was seen a few times. The chain recombines TRBV30 with TRBJ1-6; TRBD1 is a possible D gene (5 bases). The CDR3 runs 15 residues. V lost 3 bases and J lost 6, with 15 bases in between. Germline V gene data show CDR1 as GTSNPN and CDR2 as SVGIG (reference sequence). The DNA of the CDR3 is TGTGCCTGGAGGGAGGGACCGCGCGGTAATTCACCCCTCCACTTT. Translated: CAWREGPRGNSPLHF.

The chain uses TRBV7-2 and TRBJ2-7; D is possibly TRBD2 (6 bases). Germline V gives CDR1 SGHTA, CDR2 FQGNSA. The CDR3 has 12 residues. The V and J ends lost 1 base and 7 bases respectively, with 8 bases between them. The CDR3 is CASSLGLAEQYF. As DNA, the CDR3 is TGTGCCAGCAGCTTAGGGCTAGCGGAGCAGTACTTC.

The V and J genes are TRBV7-9 and TRBJ1-2; 8 positions match TRBD1. In germline, CDR1 is SEHNR, CDR2 FQNEAQ (reference sequence). With 4 bases clipped from V and 2 bases from J, the junction kept 3 bases outside the gene matches. The CDR3 runs to 14 residues. The CDR3 reads CASSSTGANYGYTF. The CDR3 nucleotides read TGTGCCAGCAGCTCGACAGGGGCGAACTATGGCTACACCTTC.

J is TRBJ1-5 and V is TRBV6-6, with no clear D. There are 13 residues in the CDR3. Trimming took off 7 bases at V and 1 base at J, with 8 bases between the two ends. Germline V gene lookup returns CDR1 MNHNY and CDR2 SVGAGI (reference sequence). The chain's CDR3 is CASIHDSNQPQHF. The CDR3 nucleotides read TGTGCCAGCATCCACGACAGCAATCAGCCCCAGCATTTT.

The genes are TRBV29-1 and TRBJ2-7, with 9 bases lining up with TRBD1. V shed 3 bases, J shed 11 bases, and the junction held 8 bases outside the gene matches. This CDR3 is built from 12 residues. CDR1 SQVTM and CDR2 ANQGSEA come from the germline V gene. The CDR3 region is CSVDTGGGIEYF. The CDR3 coding sequence is TGCAGCGTTGATACAGGGGGCGGGATTGAGTACTTC.

By sample fraction, this clonotype is medium-sized. The V gene is TRBV12-3 or TRBV12-4, the J gene TRBJ2-3, with TRBD2 matching 9 bases. Trimming removed 6 bases from V and 4 bases from J; junction bases left unmatched: 5. This CDR3 region has 14 residues. CDR3 nucleotide sequence: TGTGCCAGCAGCCCGGGCGGGGGGGCAGATACGCAGTATTTT. Protein: CASSPGGGADTQYF.

This clonotype was observed a few times. This chain joins TRBV20-1 and TRBJ2-7, with TRBD2 identical over 8 bases. The CDR3 is made up of 14 amino acids. The germline gives CDR1 DFQATT, CDR2 SNEGSKA (reference sequence). After removal of 0 bases from V and 5 bases from J, the junction contained 6 bases not matched to a gene. The CDR3 loop reads CSAREGGGFDEQYF. The CDR3, as DNA: TGCAGTGCTAGAGAGGGCGGGGGGTTTGACGAGCAGTACTTC.

This clonotype was seen a few times. The chain has TRBV7-2 and TRBJ2-5, with 9 bases fitting TRBD2. The V gene's germline CDR1 is SGHTA and CDR2 FQGNSA. The CDR3 contains 17 residues. J was trimmed by 5 bases and V by 4 bases; bases with no gene match: 14. In nucleotides, the CDR3 is TGTGCCAGCAGCTCCCCCCGTGGCGGGAGGGCGGGTGAGACCCAGTACTTC. Translation: CASSSPRGGRAGETQYF.

Points on this clonotype: A clone one base away is much larger, so this may be a read error. The rearrangement joins TRBV7-2 to TRBJ2-3; either TRBD1 or TRBD2 may supply D (5 bases each). Germline CDR1 SGHTA, CDR2 FQGNSA. The length of the CDR3 is 16 residues. This CDR3 reads CGSSLEWGFGTDTQYF. The CDR3 region has the DNA TGTGGCAGCAGCTTAGAGTGGGGGTTTGGCACAGATACGCAGTATTTT.

The V gene is TRBV30, the J gene TRBJ2-7; D may correspond to TRBD1 or TRBD2 (6 bases each). From germline, CDR1 is GTSNPN and CDR2 SVGIG (reference sequence). Between the trimmed V and J ends, which lost 0 bases and 7 bases, there was a span of 16 bases. The CDR3 has 14 amino acids. The CDR3 DNA follows: TGTGCCTGGAGTGTACTTACGGGGGCTCAAGAGCAGTACTTC. Its translation: CAWSVLTGAQEQYF.

This clonotype occurred a few times. The chain carries TRBV6-1 and TRBJ1-1, with a tentative D call TRBD1 (5 bases). The CDR3 runs 15 residues. Germline CDR1 is MNHNS and CDR2 is SASEGT. Trimming removed 3 bases at V and 0 bases at J, with 11 bases between. CDR3 coding DNA: TGTGCCAGCAGTGAGAGACAGTTCATGAACACTGAAGCTTTCTTT. Protein sequence: CASSERQFMNTEAFF.

The chain carries TRBV19 and TRBJ2-1; D is uncertain. The CDR3 extends over 12 amino acids. Per germline, CDR1 LNHDA and CDR2 SQIVND (reference sequence). The germline V and J ends were trimmed by 3 bases and 7 bases, with 7 bases remaining between them. The CDR3: CASSIGLNEQFF. For the CDR3, the DNA is TGTGCCAGTAGTATTGGGCTTAATGAGCAGTTCTTC.

This clonotype was found a few times. The V gene is TRBV12-3 or TRBV12-4, the J gene TRBJ2-3; TRBD1 matches 8 bases. CDR3 length equals 15 residues. The junction had 5 bases not matched to a gene; V was cut back by 3 bases and J by 3 bases. The CDR3 spells CASSLETGETDTQYF. The CDR3 DNA is TGTGCCAGCAGTTTGGAGACAGGGGAAACAGATACGCAGTATTTT.

The CDR3 sequence is CASSPLGLSPLHF. The CDR3 nucleotides are TGTGCCAGCAGCCCACTTGGTCTGTCACCCCTCCACTTT. V and J are TRBV7-9 and TRBJ1-6; D is undetermined. V lost 5 bases and J 10 bases, leaving 12 bases between the germline ends. The germline V gene has CDR1 SEHNR and CDR2 FQNEAQ (reference sequence). CDR3 length: 13 amino acids. The variable domain in full, with the rest retrieved from reference TRBV7-9 and TRBJ1-6, is DTGVSQNPRHKITKRGQNVTFRCDPISEHNRLYWYRQTLGQGPEFLTYFQNEAQLEKSRLLSDRFSAERPKGSFSTLEIQRTEQGDSAMYLCASSPLGLSPLHFGNGTRLTVT.

The chain carries TRBV6-2 or TRBV6-3 and TRBJ1-4; TRBD1 is a possible D gene (5 bases). CDR1 is MNHEY and CDR2 is SVGEGT in the germline V gene. Trimming took 2 bases from V and 4 from J, leaving 8 bases between them. This CDR3 comprises 14 residues. DNA for the CDR3: TGTGCCAGCAGTTACGGGACCTATAATGAAAAACTGTTTTTT. Protein sequence: CASSYGTYNEKLFF.

This clonotype was seen a handful of times. The chain uses TRBV12-3 or TRBV12-4 and TRBJ1-5, with D possibly matching TRBD1 (5 bases). The CDR3 spans 15 residues. V dropped 6 bases and J dropped 4 bases, with 16 bases sitting between them. The CDR3 DNA sequence: TGTGCCAGCAGCCCCTTGGGGGGTCGGAATCAGCCCCAGCATTTT. Translated, it gives CASSPLGGRNQPQHF.

The rearrangement joins TRBV7-2 to TRBJ1-1, with D possibly TRBD1 on 5 matching bases. V gave up 1 base and J gave up 4 bases, with 10 bases separating them. The CDR3 sequence is 14 residues long. CDR1 SGHTA and CDR2 FQGNSA come from the germline V gene. CDR3 nucleotides: TGTGCCAGCAGCTTAGGTGGGGCGCCCACTGAAGCTTTCTTT. Translation: CASSLGGAPTEAFF. Looking up the rest from reference TRBV7-2 and TRBJ1-1 gives the full variable domain: GAGVSQSPSNKVTEKGKDVELRCDPISGHTALYWYRQSLGQGLEFLIYFQGNSAPDKSGLPSDRFSAERTGGSVSTLTIQRTQQEDSAVYLCASSLGGAPTEAFFGQGTRLTVV.

The rearrangement joins TRBV30 to TRBJ2-7; 8 bases agree with TRBD1. Trimming at V came to 5 bases and at J to 0 bases, leaving 9 bases not matched to a gene. The CDR3 totals 15 residues. Germline V gives CDR1 GTSNPN, CDR2 SVGIG (reference sequence). The CDR3 region is CAWAAGGVGSYEQYF. For the CDR3, the DNA is TGTGCCTGGGCGGCAGGGGGCGTGGGCTCCTACGAGCAGTACTTC.

This rearrangement joins TRBV6-1 to TRBJ2-2; D unclear. The V end was cut by 5 bases, the J end by 6 bases, with 13 bases between. In germline, CDR1 is MNHNS, CDR2 SASEGT. There are 14 residues in the CDR3. CDR3 region: CASSSADPPGELFF. The CDR3 region has the DNA TGTGCCAGCAGTTCCGCGGACCCGCCCGGGGAGCTGTTTTTT.